This T cell receptor beta chain was found in a study of shared clonotypes between healthy human individuals. Germline V gene sequence: CDR1 SGHVS, CDR2 FNYEAQ. This CDR3 spans 17 amino acids. The trim removed 5 bases at V and 5 bases at J, leaving 10 bases unmatched. It was CD45RO-negative cells, positively selected for CCR7, that made up naive CD8 cells, with terminally differentiated effector memory CD45RA+ cells excluded. Donors, healthy HIV-negative adults, lacked recent acute infections or vaccinations. Each sorted subset replicate got 200 ng genomic DNA, about 33,000 genomes. Profiled with immunoSEQ multiplex PCR; TCRdb holds only in-frame clones, not every one. Seen here are some 1,900,000 clones, about 95% observed once, and the top ten hold roughly 1.2%.

This sequence joins TRBV7-6 and TRBJ2-3, with TRBD2 identical over 13 bases. This clonotype originated in a man younger than 35 in good health. Sequences were obtained from naive CD8+ T cells sorted from blood. The CDR3 spells CASSPLTSGGLVDTQYF. The CDR3 nucleotides read TGTGCCAGCAGCCCGTTGACTAGCGGGGGGTTGGTAGATACGCAGTATTTT.